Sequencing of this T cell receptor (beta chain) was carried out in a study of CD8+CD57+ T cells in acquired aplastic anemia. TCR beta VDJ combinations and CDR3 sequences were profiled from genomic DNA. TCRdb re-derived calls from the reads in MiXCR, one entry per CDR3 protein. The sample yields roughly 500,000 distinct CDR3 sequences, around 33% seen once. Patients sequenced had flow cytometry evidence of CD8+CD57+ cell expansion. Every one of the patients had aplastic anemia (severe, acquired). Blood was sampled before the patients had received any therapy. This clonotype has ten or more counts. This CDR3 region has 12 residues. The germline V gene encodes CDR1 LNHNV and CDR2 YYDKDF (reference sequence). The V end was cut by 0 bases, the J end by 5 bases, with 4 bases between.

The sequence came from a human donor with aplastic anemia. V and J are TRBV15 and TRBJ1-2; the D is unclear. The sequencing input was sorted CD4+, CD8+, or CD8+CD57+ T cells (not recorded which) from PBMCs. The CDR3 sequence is CATSRDGYGYTF. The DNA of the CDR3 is TGTGCCACCAGCAGAGATGGGTATGGCTACACCTTC.